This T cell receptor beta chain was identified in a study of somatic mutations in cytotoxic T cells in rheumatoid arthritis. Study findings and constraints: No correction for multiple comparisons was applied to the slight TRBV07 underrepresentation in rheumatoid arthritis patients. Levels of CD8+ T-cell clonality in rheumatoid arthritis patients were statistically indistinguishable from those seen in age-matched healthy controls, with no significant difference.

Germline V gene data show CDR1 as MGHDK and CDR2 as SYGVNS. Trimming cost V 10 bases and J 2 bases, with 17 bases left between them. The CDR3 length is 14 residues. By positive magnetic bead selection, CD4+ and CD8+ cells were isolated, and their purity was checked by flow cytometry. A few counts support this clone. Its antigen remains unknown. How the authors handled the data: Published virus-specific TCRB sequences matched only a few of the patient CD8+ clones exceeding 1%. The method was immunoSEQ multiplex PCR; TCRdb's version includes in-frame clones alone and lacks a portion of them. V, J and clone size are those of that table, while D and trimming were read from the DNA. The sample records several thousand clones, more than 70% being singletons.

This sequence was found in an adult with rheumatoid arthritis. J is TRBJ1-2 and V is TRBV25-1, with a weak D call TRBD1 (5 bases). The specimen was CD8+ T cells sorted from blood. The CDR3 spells CATYSVGENYGYTF. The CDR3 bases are TGTGCCACATACTCTGTAGGGGAGAACTATGGCTACACCTTC.